The 24 T cell receptor beta chains given below trace back to one sample, sequenced in a study of CD8+ T cells in alopecia areata. The sequencing template was cDNA reverse transcribed from extracted RNA. Repertoires were generated with immunoSEQ multiplex PCR, while TCRdb's copy carries only in-frame clones and drops some. The sample lists over 120,000 clones; around 50% were seen once. Source: CD4+ T cells sorted from blood, taken at week 0. The receptors were gathered from a human donor with alopecia areata.

The chain carries TRBV5-5 and TRBJ2-7; 7 nucleotides line up with TRBD1. Trimming at V came to 6 bases and at J to 2 bases, leaving 8 bases not matched to a gene. Per germline, CDR1 SGHKS and CDR2 YYEKEE (reference sequence). The CDR3 sequence is 14 residues long. CDR3 DNA: TGTGCCAGCAAATTGACAGGGAAGACCTACGAGCAGTACTTC. Translating gives CASKLTGKTYEQYF.

J is TRBJ2-3 and V is TRBV2; D unclear. CDR3 length: 16 residues. Germline V gene lookup returns CDR1 SNHLY and CDR2 FYNNEI. V lost 0 bases and J lost 2, with 12 bases in between. The CDR3 sequence is CASSEAPIWDTDTQYF. CDR3 nucleotide sequence: TGTGCCAGCAGTGAAGCTCCGATTTGGGACACAGATACGCAGTATTTT.

This rearrangement joins TRBV18 to TRBJ2-7; possible D gene TRBD1, 6 bases. The CDR3 covers 14 residues. Trimming stripped 2 bases from V and 1 base from J, with 9 bases between. CDR1 and CDR2 from the germline V gene are KGHSH and LQKENI. CDR3 in amino acids: CASSPGTRSYEQYF. The DNA for the CDR3 is TGTGCCAGCTCACCAGGGACAAGGTCCTACGAGCAGTACTTC.

This clone was picked up one time. The chain recombines TRBV15 with TRBJ1-2, with 9 bases fitting TRBD1. This CDR3 contains 16 residues. From germline, CDR1 is LNHNV and CDR2 YYDKDF (reference sequence). With V trimmed by 2 bases and J by 8 bases, 12 bases remained unmatched. The CDR3 is CATSRISAGTGKGYTF. The CDR3 DNA sequence: TGTGCCACCAGCAGAATTTCGGCCGGGACAGGGAAAGGCTACACCTTC.

Here the CDR3 DNA reads TGCGCCAGCGTCAGAGGAGGGTCCGCTTGGAATGAGCAGTTCTTC. This translates into CASVRGGSAWNEQFF. The rearrangement uses TRBV5-1 and TRBJ2-1, with TRBD2 as a possible D gene (6 bases). V was clipped by 7 bases and J by 7 bases, with 21 bases between them. CDR3 size: 15 residues. Germline CDR1 and CDR2: SGHRS and YFSETQ. Full variable domain (remainder filled in from reference TRBV5-1 and TRBJ2-1): KAGVTQTPRYLIKTRGQQVTLSCSPISGHRSVSWYQQTPGQGLQFLFEYFSETQRNKGNFPGRFSGRQFSNSRSEMNVSTLELGDSALYLCASVRGGSAWNEQFFGPGTRLTVL.

This chain uses TRBV4-3 with TRBJ2-7; 8 nucleotides match TRBD2. From germline, CDR1 is LGHNA and CDR2 YSLEER. V lost 0 bases, J lost 2 bases, and 3 bases stayed unmatched. CDR3 length equals 15 residues. The CDR3 loop is CASSQEDGGAYEQYF. The CDR3 region has the DNA TGCGCCAGCAGCCAAGAGGACGGGGGGGCCTACGAGCAGTACTTC.

This chain joins TRBV7-2 and TRBJ2-3, with D perhaps TRBD2 (5 bases). Per the germline V gene, CDR1 is SGHTA and CDR2 is FQGNSA. The CDR3 is 14 amino acids. V shed 5 bases and J shed 2 bases, with 11 bases lying between them. DNA for the CDR3: TGTGCCAGCAGCCCCCAGCGGTACACAGATACGCAGTATTTT. Its translation: CASSPQRYTDTQYF. The full variable domain, with the rest looked up from reference TRBV7-2 and TRBJ2-3, is GAGVSQSPSNKVTEKGKDVELRCDPISGHTALYWYRQSLGQGLEFLIYFQGNSAPDKSGLPSDRFSAERTGGSVSTLTIQRTQQEDSAVYLCASSPQRYTDTQYFGPGTRLTVL.

V gene TRBV27 combines with J gene TRBJ2-3; weak D call: TRBD2 (5 bases). Trimming stripped 7 bases from V and 3 bases from J, with 17 bases between. Germline V gene lookup returns CDR1 MNHEY and CDR2 SMNVEV (reference sequence). This CDR3 is built from 15 residues. The CDR3 sequence: CASTPGFSVTDTQYF. CDR3 coding DNA: TGTGCCAGCACCCCCGGGTTTAGCGTAACAGATACGCAGTATTTT.

The V gene is TRBV2, the J gene TRBJ2-1; no definite D call. This CDR3 spans 13 amino acids. Between the trimmed V and J ends, which lost 8 bases and 8 bases, there was a span of 16 bases. Germline V gene sequence: CDR1 SNHLY, CDR2 FYNNEI. In DNA form, the CDR3 reads TGTGCCAGCCGAAGGGCCGCGAGCCATGAGCAGTTCTTC. This translates into CASRRAASHEQFF.

The rearrangement links TRBV7-7 to TRBJ2-5, with D possibly matching TRBD1 (5 bases). The CDR3 sequence is 14 residues long. Trimming stripped 4 bases from V and 7 bases from J, with 16 bases between. Germline V gives CDR1 SSHAT, CDR2 FNYEAQ (reference sequence). The CDR3 nucleotides are TGTGCCAGCAGCTCGGCGGTAGGGGTAGTGACCCAGTACTTC. Translated: CASSSAVGVVTQYF.

This clone came up a few times. The chain employs TRBV9 and TRBJ1-2, with D perhaps TRBD1 (6 bases). Germline V gives CDR1 SGDLS, CDR2 YYNGEE. The CDR3 runs to 16 residues. Trimming removed 4 bases at V and 6 bases at J, with 22 bases between. CDR3: CASSPSQYREEDGYTF. The CDR3 coding sequence is TGTGCCAGCAGCCCAAGTCAATACAGGGAGGAGGATGGCTACACCTTC.

In its sample, this clone was seen a few times. The chain combines TRBV6-6 with TRBJ2-1; the D gene is possibly TRBD1 (7 bases). The CDR3 spans 14 residues. The V gene lost 4 bases and the J gene lost 5 bases, with 12 bases spanning the gap. CDR1 and CDR2 (germline): MNHNY, SVGAGI (reference sequence). The CDR3 here is CASSSGGSNNEQFF. Written as DNA, the CDR3 is TGTGCCAGCAGTTCAGGGGGGAGCAACAATGAGCAGTTCTTC.

The chain carries TRBV6-5 and TRBJ1-1; D gene unclear. CDR3 length equals 13 residues. Germline-derived CDR1 and CDR2 are MNHEY and SVGAGI. Trimming took 6 bases from V and 1 from J, leaving 9 bases between them. The CDR3 nucleotides are TGTGCCAGCAGCTCGCCATCGAACACTGAAGCTTTCTTT. It translates to CASSSPSNTEAFF.

The chain couples TRBV4-2 to TRBJ2-2; TRBD2 might be the D (5 bases). Per the germline V gene, CDR1 is LGHNA and CDR2 is YNFKEQ. The CDR3 loop spans 15 amino acids. Trimming removed 4 bases from V and 0 bases from J, with 9 bases in between. Here the CDR3 reads CASSPAAPNTGELFF. The CDR3 DNA reads as TGTGCCAGCAGCCCAGCGGCGCCGAACACCGGGGAGCTGTTTTTT.

This chain uses TRBV23-1 with TRBJ2-6, with 8 bases that match TRBD1. TRBV23-1 is an ORF, and what it does is uncertain. This CDR3 comprises 16 residues. V lost 4 bases, J lost 5 bases, and 7 bases stayed unmatched. This CDR3 is CASSRDRTLWANVLTF. CDR3 DNA sequence: TGCGCCAGCAGTCGGGACAGGACCCTCTGGGCCAACGTCCTGACTTTC.

This clone was detected only a few times. The chain joins TRBV18 to TRBJ2-7; no definite D call. Trimming stripped 0 bases from V and 4 bases from J, with 10 bases between. CDR1 KGHSH and CDR2 LQKENI come from the germline V gene. This CDR3 spans 14 amino acids. CDR3 coding DNA: TGTGCCAGCTCACCACCACGTCCCAATTACGAGCAGTACTTC. Its protein product is CASSPPRPNYEQYF.

This clone appeared a few times. The rearrangement links TRBV29-1 to TRBJ2-2, with no clear D. V was shortened by 5 bases and J by 6 bases, with 10 bases between the two germline ends. Germline V gene lookup returns CDR1 SQVTM and CDR2 ANQGSEA. There are 12 residues in the CDR3. CDR3 sequence: CSVSLGPGELFF. CDR3 coding DNA: TGCAGCGTTTCGTTGGGTCCCGGGGAGCTGTTTTTT.

The chain joins TRBV29-1 to TRBJ2-5; TRBD2 is a possible D gene (7 bases). The CDR3 covers 12 residues. CDR1 is SQVTM and CDR2 is ANQGSEA in the germline V gene. CDR3 sequence (DNA): TGCAGTGTCGGGGGGCAGAAAGAGACCCAGTACTTC. Protein product: CSVGGQKETQYF.

This clone showed up just once. This sequence joins TRBV30 and TRBJ1-1; D is ambiguous. The CDR3 spans 13 residues. Deletions cut 0 bases from V and 4 bases from J, with 9 bases between. Germline assignment: CDR1 GTSNPN and CDR2 SVGIG (reference sequence). The CDR3 bases are TGTGCCTGGAGTGTCACTTCGGGCACTGAAGCTTTCTTT. It yields the protein CAWSVTSGTEAFF.

Only a few counts were recorded for this clone. This chain joins TRBV29-1 and TRBJ1-4; D remains unclear. The CDR3 is 12 amino acids. V was pared by 5 bases and J by 13 bases, with 17 bases between. Looked up from germline, CDR1 is SQVTM and CDR2 is ANQGSEA. The CDR3 nucleotides are TGCAGCGTTAATCTCCAGTCCTCCGGACTGTTTTTT. Translated, it gives CSVNLQSSGLFF.

The V and J genes are TRBV2 and TRBJ1-5; 8 bases match TRBD1. CDR3 length equals 13 residues. Trimming at V came to 6 bases and at J to 6 bases, leaving 4 bases not matched to a gene. Germline V lookup: CDR1 SNHLY, CDR2 FYNNEI. The CDR3 reads CASSGDRSQPQHF. The CDR3 DNA is TGTGCCAGCAGCGGGGACAGGTCTCAGCCCCAGCATTTT.

The chain recombines TRBV2 with TRBJ2-3; D unclear. Trimming stripped 6 bases from V and 6 bases from J, with 16 bases between. Per germline, CDR1 SNHLY and CDR2 FYNNEI. The CDR3 length is 14 residues. CDR3 in amino acids: CASSLLSTRDTQYF. In DNA form, the CDR3 reads TGTGCCAGCAGCTTACTATCCACACGGGATACGCAGTATTTT. The entire variable domain, with the rest obtained from reference TRBV2 and TRBJ2-3, is as follows: EPEVTQTPSHQVTQMGQEVILRCVPISNHLYFYWYRQILGQKVEFLVSFYNNEISEKSEIFDDQFSVERPDGSNFTLKIRSTKLEDSAMYFCASSLLSTRDTQYFGPGTRLTVL.

Only a few counts were recorded for this clone. J is TRBJ2-7 and V is TRBV6-6, with TRBD1 identical over 9 bases. Germline loops: CDR1 MNHNY, CDR2 SVGAGI (reference sequence). The V segment lost 6 bases and the J segment 4 bases; nucleotides outside the gene matches: 4. The CDR3 runs 13 residues. DNA of the CDR3: TGTGCCAGCAGGGGACAGGGTTTATACGAGCAGTACTTC. Translation: CASRGQGLYEQYF.

This clone was detected a few times. This chain uses TRBV7-8 with TRBJ2-1; D unclear. Germline lookup yields CDR1 SGHVS and CDR2 FQNEAQ. The CDR3 covers 16 residues. Between the trimmed V and J ends, which lost 1 base and 0 bases, there was a span of 10 bases. The CDR3: CASSLEGLSSYNEQFF. The DNA for the CDR3 is TGTGCCAGCAGCTTAGAAGGGCTTAGCTCCTACAATGAGCAGTTCTTC.